This T cell receptor beta chain was found in a study of blood T cell repertoires in COVID-19. Study overall: Samples came from the United States, Italy and Spain, spanning acute and convalescent COVID-19.

Germline V lookup: CDR1 LGHDT, CDR2 YNNKEL (reference sequence). The CDR3 loop spans 12 amino acids. V was trimmed by 8 bases and J by 5 bases, leaving 9 bases between them. Libraries were prepared by immunoSEQ multiplex PCR; TCRdb keeps only in-frame clonotypes and omits some of them. The repertoire consists of fewer than 350,000 clones, with approximately 84% occurring once and the leading ten covering 2.1%. The sample comprised peripheral blood. The receptor comes from a woman under 40 who had recovered from COVID-19. The chain links TRBV3-1 (or the pseudogene TRBV3-2) to TRBJ1-4; D call uncertain. CDR3 DNA: TGTGCCAGCGGTCGTGGCAATGAAAAACTGTTTTTT. Residues: CASGRGNEKLFF.